This TCR beta chain comes out of a study of early T cells in non-severe SARS-CoV-2 infection. This clonotype was detected many times. The protocol attached unique molecular identifiers to individual cDNA molecules. TCRdb redid the calling of the 5' RACE reads with MiXCR, one entry per CDR3 protein. The repertoire includes approximately 30,000 distinct CDR3 sequences, over 6.5% of them detected once, and 2.5% to 3% sits in the top ten. This clonotype was sampled from an adult who was a healthcare worker with PCR-confirmed SARS-CoV-2 infection or an uninfected control (not recorded which). The specimen sequenced was whole blood.

CDR3 sequence (DNA): TGCGCCAGCAGCCAAGATCCGGGGTTAAGGGACAGGGACCCTACTGGGGCCAACGTCCTGACTTTC. Amino acids: CASSQDPGLRDRDPTGANVLTF. V gene TRBV4-1 combines with J gene TRBJ2-6; TRBD1 agrees at 9 bases. V trimming: 0 bases; J trimming: 2 bases; junction bases outside the gene matches: 17. The CDR3 is 22 amino acids. CDR1 and CDR2 (germline): MGHRA, YSYEKL.